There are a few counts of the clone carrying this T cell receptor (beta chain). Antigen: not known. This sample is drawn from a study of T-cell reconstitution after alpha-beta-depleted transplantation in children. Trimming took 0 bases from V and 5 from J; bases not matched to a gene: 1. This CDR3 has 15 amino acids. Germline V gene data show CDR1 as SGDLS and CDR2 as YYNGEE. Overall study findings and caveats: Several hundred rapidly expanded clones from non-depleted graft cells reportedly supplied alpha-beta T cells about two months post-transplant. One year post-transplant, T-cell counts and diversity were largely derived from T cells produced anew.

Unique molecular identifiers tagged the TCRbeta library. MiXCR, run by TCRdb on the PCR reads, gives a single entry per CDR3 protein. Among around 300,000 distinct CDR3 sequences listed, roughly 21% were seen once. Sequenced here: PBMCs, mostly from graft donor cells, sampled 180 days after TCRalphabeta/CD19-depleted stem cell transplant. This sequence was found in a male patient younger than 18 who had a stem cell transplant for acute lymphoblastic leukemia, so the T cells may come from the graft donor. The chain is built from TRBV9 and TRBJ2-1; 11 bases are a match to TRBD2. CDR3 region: CASSVGLAGHNEQFF. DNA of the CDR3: TGTGCCAGCAGCGTAGGACTAGCGGGGCACAATGAGCAGTTCTTC.